This TCR beta chain was observed in a study of blood T cell repertoires in COVID-19. About the research overall: T cells, B-cell-depleted T cells, or PBMCs provided the cDNA or gDNA that served as material.

Under the authors' procedure: Reference gene primer amplification gave nucleated cell count estimates. Sequencing was performed with immunoSEQ multiplex PCR; in TCRdb, only in-frame clones are kept and a portion is missing. V, J and clone size are those of that table, while D and trimming were read from the DNA. Here the sample spans approximately 240,000 clones, roughly nine tenths being singletons. Participants came from 24 US areas, aged about 18 to 95 years. The CDR3 has 13 residues. Germline CDR1 and CDR2: MNHEY and SVGAGI. Trimming cost V 3 bases and J 8 bases, with 10 bases left between them. The sequence derives from a woman aged 45 to 65 in a cohort exposed to, infected with or recovered from COVID-19 (not recorded which). V is TRBV6-5 and J is TRBJ1-4, with D perhaps matching TRBD1 (5 bases). The sequencing input was PBMCs or T cells enriched from blood (not recorded which). In DNA, the CDR3 is TGTGCCAGCAGTTATCGTGGGGGGGAAAAACTGTTTTTT. This sequence encodes CASSYRGGEKLFF.